This T cell receptor beta chain is drawn from a study of immune evolution from preneoplasia to lung adenocarcinoma. The CDR3 has 11 amino acids. The V end lost 8 bases, the J end lost 8 bases, and 12 bases lay between the germline ends. Germline values: CDR1 MNHNS, CDR2 SASEGT. Generated by immunoSEQ multiplex PCR, the TCRdb table keeps only in-frame clones and is missing some. In the table there are about 5,200 clones, roughly 85% of which are singletons. H&E slides confirmed each diagnosis, reviewed by two pathologists independently. The chain links TRBV6-1 to TRBJ1-2, with D unresolved. The origin of this receptor is a person in their sixties with lung adenocarcinoma. Sequenced sample: FFPE normal lung tissue adjacent to the tumor. The CDR3 DNA is TGTGCCAGCGGATCGGTGCGGGGCTACACCTTC. Encoded protein: CASGSVRGYTF.